The next 29 T cell receptor beta chains were all read from a single sample in a study of blood T cell repertoires in COVID-19 (dated by TCRdb to about 2020). The library was obtained by the immunoSEQ multiplex PCR assay. The immuneACCESS repertoire file appears here via TCRdb, limited to in-frame rearrangements. These files lack a portion of the clones; in checked studies, under half of the deficit traces to unresolved V genes, and the cause of the others is not known. The sample contains 120,000 or so clones, more than 60% of them found a single time. Together, the top ten hold approximately 5.6% of the sample. Specimen: peripheral blood. These receptors all come from a man in his sixties or seventies with acute or convalescent COVID-19.

The chain has TRBV6-6 and TRBJ1-2; D remains ambiguous. The CDR3 has 12 amino acids. Trimming took off 0 bases at V and 8 bases at J, with 7 bases between the two ends. Germline V gene data show CDR1 as MNHNY and CDR2 as SVGAGI (reference sequence). The CDR3 DNA reads as TGTGCCAGCAGTTACTCAGTTCAGGGCTACACCTTC. Residues: CASSYSVQGYTF.

The table lists this clone with a few counts. The rearrangement uses TRBV7-3 and TRBJ1-1; 8 bases are a match to TRBD1. Germline CDR1 and CDR2: SGHTA and FQGTGA. The CDR3 consists of 19 residues. With V trimmed by 7 bases and J by 8 bases, 27 bases remained unmatched. The CDR3 spells CASTSHRVEQGAAGREAFF. The DNA for the CDR3 is TGTGCCAGCACCTCTCACCGGGTGGAGCAGGGGGCGGCCGGAAGGGAAGCTTTCTTT.

V usage is TRBV5-6 and J usage is TRBJ2-7; D perhaps matches TRBD1 (6 bases). CDR1 is SGHDT and CDR2 is YYEEEE in the germline V gene. CDR3 length: 14 residues. V was pared by 6 bases and J by 2 bases, with 15 bases between. CDR3: CASTYRVVAYEQYF. CDR3 sequence (DNA): TGTGCCAGCACCTACAGGGTAGTCGCCTACGAGCAGTACTTC. The full variable domain, completed using reference TRBV5-6 and TRBJ2-7, is DAGVTQSPTHLIKTRGQQVTLRCSPKSGHDTVSWYQQALGQGPQFIFQYYEEEERQRGNFPDRFSGHQFPNYSSELNVNALLLGDSALYLCASTYRVVAYEQYFGPGTRLTVT.

The chain employs TRBV2 and TRBJ2-2; 7 bases are a match to TRBD2. V shed 6 bases, J shed 4 bases, and the junction held 11 bases outside the gene matches. Germline V CDR1 and CDR2: SNHLY, FYNNEI. This CDR3 has 16 residues. The DNA of the CDR3 is TGTGCCAGCAGCCTTGGGGGGGAGGGCCCCACCGGGGAGCTGTTTTTT. Translating it yields CASSLGGEGPTGELFF. The full variable domain, in which reference TRBV2 and TRBJ2-2 provide the parts outside the CDR3, is EPEVTQTPSHQVTQMGQEVILRCVPISNHLYFYWYRQILGQKVEFLVSFYNNEISEKSEIFDDQFSVERPDGSNFTLKIRSTKLEDSAMYFCASSLGGEGPTGELFFGEGSRLTVL.

Here the CDR3 DNA reads TGTGCCAGCAGTACCCAAGGACAGGGAGCCTACGAGCAGTACTTC. Its protein product is CASSTQGQGAYEQYF. This chain uses TRBV2 with TRBJ2-7; the match to TRBD1 covers 8 bases. Germline V gene sequence: CDR1 SNHLY, CDR2 FYNNEI. Losses at the gene ends were 5 bases for V and 2 bases for J; bases not matched to a gene: 8. CDR3 size: 15 residues.

This clone was seen only once. The J gene is TRBJ1-4, the V gene TRBV27; D not certain. V gave up 2 bases and J gave up 8 bases, with 18 bases separating them. The CDR3 contains 16 residues. Germline lookup yields CDR1 MNHEY and CDR2 SMNVEV (reference sequence). CDR3 sequence (DNA): TGTGCCAGCAGTTTAGGGGAGTCGAGGGTAGGGGAAAAACTGTTTTTT. This codes for CASSLGESRVGEKLFF.

This clone was seen a few times. As DNA, the CDR3 is TGTGCCATCAATGGGCGAGGGCTTGAAGAGCAGTACTTC. It codes for CAINGRGLEEQYF. The chain employs TRBV10-3 and TRBJ2-7, with a possible D match to TRBD2 (5 bases). CDR3 size: 13 residues. Germline V gene lookup returns CDR1 ENHRY and CDR2 SYGVKD. Between the trimmed V and J ends, which lost 7 bases and 7 bases, there was a span of 17 bases.

V gene TRBV5-8 combines with J gene TRBJ1-1; D not resolved. This CDR3 is 15 amino acids long. V was trimmed by 4 bases and J by 2 bases, leaving 15 bases between them. CDR1 and CDR2 (germline): SGHTS, YDEGEE. The CDR3 loop reads CASSKSGVGNTEAFF. In nucleotides, the CDR3 is TGTGCCAGCAGCAAGTCCGGGGTGGGAAACACTGAAGCTTTCTTT.

This clone was found a few times. J is TRBJ2-1 and V is TRBV2; TRBD2 might be the D (6 bases). V was pared by 3 bases and J by 9 bases, with 18 bases between. The CDR3 is made up of 15 amino acids. CDR1 SNHLY and CDR2 FYNNEI come from the germline V gene. The CDR3 loop reads CASSEDTSRDVEQFF. The CDR3 coding sequence is TGTGCCAGCAGTGAGGACACTAGCCGGGATGTTGAGCAGTTCTTC.

This clone was recorded once. This chain uses TRBV7-8 with TRBJ2-7; possible D gene TRBD1, 6 bases. The CDR3 sequence is 17 residues long. CDR1 and CDR2 (germline): SGHVS, FQNEAQ. The V and J ends lost 0 bases and 0 bases respectively, with 15 bases between them. CDR3 sequence: CASSLAQKGESSYEQYF. The CDR3 DNA is TGTGCCAGCAGCTTAGCACAAAAGGGGGAAAGCTCCTACGAGCAGTACTTC. The full variable domain, its missing parts supplied by reference TRBV7-8 and TRBJ2-7, is GAGVSQSPRYKVAKRGQDVALRCDPISGHVSLFWYQQALGQGPEFLTYFQNEAQLDKSGLPSDRFFAERPEGSVSTLKIQRTQQEDSAVYLCASSLAQKGESSYEQYFGPGTRLTVT.

Only a few counts were recorded for this clone. The V gene is TRBV29-1, the J gene TRBJ1-1, with a weak D call TRBD1 (6 bases). The V end was cut by 6 bases, the J end by 9 bases, with 14 bases between. CDR3 length: 11 residues. Germline-derived CDR1 and CDR2 are SQVTM and ANQGSEA. CDR3 sequence: CSVAPGHQAFF. CDR3 coding DNA: TGCAGCGTGGCGCCGGGACACCAAGCTTTCTTT.

The genes are TRBV4-1 and TRBJ1-2; D not certain. Trimming cost V 0 bases and J 4 bases, with 18 bases left between them. Per the germline V gene, CDR1 is MGHRA and CDR2 is YSYEKL. The CDR3 loop spans 17 amino acids. CDR3: CASSQDERSTRPYGYTF. The CDR3 nucleotides are TGCGCCAGCAGCCAAGATGAGAGGAGTACGAGACCCTATGGCTACACCTTC.

The chain recombines TRBV6-5 with TRBJ2-7; D gene ambiguous. There are 12 residues in the CDR3. Germline assignment: CDR1 MNHEY and CDR2 SVGAGI. Deletions cut 7 bases from V and 6 bases from J, with 13 bases between. CDR3 nucleotide sequence: TGTGCCAGCACCTCCCTACAGAGCGAGCAGTACTTC. Translated, it gives CASTSLQSEQYF.

V and J are TRBV7-3 and TRBJ1-1; no clear D gene. This CDR3 has 13 residues. From germline, CDR1 is SGHTA and CDR2 FQGTGA. V dropped 5 bases and J dropped 0 bases, with 7 bases sitting between them. The CDR3 loop is CASSLYMNTEAFF. The CDR3 coding sequence is TGTGCCAGCAGCCTCTATATGAACACTGAAGCTTTCTTT.

This sequence joins TRBV7-9 and TRBJ2-2; TRBD2 matches at 8 bases. The V and J ends lost 5 bases and 5 bases, in that order; junction bases with no gene match: 10. Germline assignment: CDR1 SEHNR and CDR2 FQNEAQ (reference sequence). The CDR3 extends over 16 amino acids. The DNA of the CDR3 is TGTGCCAGCAGCCCTCCGAGCGGGAGTGGTACCGGGGAGCTGTTTTTT. It translates to CASSPPSGSGTGELFF. The full variable domain, completed using reference TRBV7-9 and TRBJ2-2, is DTGVSQNPRHKITKRGQNVTFRCDPISEHNRLYWYRQTLGQGPEFLTYFQNEAQLEKSRLLSDRFSAERPKGSFSTLEIQRTEQGDSAMYLCASSPPSGSGTGELFFGEGSRLTVL.

The J gene is TRBJ2-7, the V gene TRBV5-1; 9 nucleotides align to TRBD2. Germline-derived CDR1 and CDR2 are SGHRS and YFSETQ. V was pared by 1 base and J by 5 bases, with 4 bases of the junction left unmatched. The CDR3 is 14 residues long. The CDR3 coding sequence is TGCGCCAGCAGCTTGAGCGGGGGGACCCACGAGCAGTACTTC. Its translation: CASSLSGGTHEQYF.

The genes are TRBV25-1 and TRBJ2-5; TRBD1 matches 9 bases. The CDR3 length is 14 residues. Germline V gives CDR1 MGHDK, CDR2 SYGVNS. V was pared by 6 bases and J by 7 bases, with 9 bases of the junction left unmatched. The CDR3 DNA reads TGTGCCAGCAGCGGGACAGGGATGCAGGGGACCCAGTACTTC. Protein sequence: CASSGTGMQGTQYF.

The chain uses TRBV6-2 or TRBV6-3 and TRBJ1-2, with 7 bases identical to TRBD1. The CDR3 covers 15 residues. CDR1 and CDR2 (germline): MNHEY, SVGEGT. V was pared by 6 bases and J by 2 bases, with 9 bases of the junction left unmatched. DNA of the CDR3: TGTGCCAGCAGCCAGGACCTACAGGGGAACTATGGCTACACCTTC. Translated, it gives CASSQDLQGNYGYTF.

The chain couples TRBV7-3 to TRBJ2-6; 8 bases are shared with TRBD1. The trim removed 3 bases at V and 4 bases at J, leaving 17 bases unmatched. This CDR3 contains 20 residues. The germline V gene has CDR1 SGHTA and CDR2 FQGTGA. The CDR3 loop reads CASSLSGQVTFGSGANVLTF. The CDR3 DNA follows: TGTGCCAGCAGCTTGTCGGGACAGGTGACCTTCGGATCAGGGGCCAACGTCCTGACTTTC. Filled out from reference TRBV7-3 and TRBJ2-6, the complete variable domain reads GAGVSQTPSNKVTEKGKYVELRCDPISGHTALYWYRQSLGQGPEFLIYFQGTGAADDSGLPNDRFFAVRPEGSVSTLKIQRTERGDSAVYLCASSLSGQVTFGSGANVLTFGAGSRLTVL.

This clone was recorded once. This chain links TRBV7-2 with TRBJ2-7; possible D gene TRBD2, 5 bases. This CDR3 has 15 residues. In germline, CDR1 is SGHTA, CDR2 FQGNSA. Trimming stripped 1 base from V and 0 bases from J, with 10 bases between. CDR3 region: CASSLDGVNSYEQYF. CDR3 bases: TGTGCCAGCAGCTTAGACGGGGTCAACTCCTACGAGCAGTACTTC.

The V and J genes are TRBV7-8 and TRBJ1-5, with a weak D call TRBD1 (5 bases). Germline lookup yields CDR1 SGHVS and CDR2 FQNEAQ. V dropped 1 base and J dropped 2 bases, with 9 bases sitting between them. The CDR3 runs to 15 residues. The CDR3 here is CASSLEQGGNQPQHF. CDR3 DNA: TGTGCCAGCAGCTTAGAGCAGGGTGGCAATCAGCCCCAGCATTTT.

The chain combines TRBV7-2 with TRBJ2-2; the match to TRBD1 covers 8 bases. This CDR3 is built from 15 residues. J gave up 1 base and V 4 bases, and 2 bases lay outside the gene matches. Germline CDR1 is SGHTA and CDR2 is FQGNSA. The CDR3 loop reads CASSSRGLNTGELFF. The CDR3 DNA reads TGTGCCAGCAGCTCCAGGGGGCTGAACACCGGGGAGCTGTTTTTT.

The chain uses TRBV5-1 and TRBJ2-3; a possible D gene is TRBD2 (5 bases). Germline CDR1 is SGHRS and CDR2 is YFSETQ. This CDR3 has 15 amino acids. V shed 0 bases and J shed 6 bases, with 14 bases lying between them. CDR3: CASSLGSYSSDTQYF. The CDR3 DNA reads as TGCGCCAGCAGCTTGGGTAGTTATTCTAGCGATACGCAGTATTTT.

This clone was detected a few times. The chain uses TRBV5-1 and TRBJ1-4; perhaps TRBD1 as D (6 bases). V dropped 4 bases and J dropped 4 bases, with 14 bases sitting between them. Germline CDR1 is SGHRS and CDR2 is YFSETQ. This CDR3 is 15 amino acids long. The CDR3 nucleotides are TGCGCCAGCAGCCTAAGGGGGTCTTTTAATGAAAAACTGTTTTTT. Amino acid sequence: CASSLRGSFNEKLFF.

The V call is TRBV30, the J call TRBJ2-3; a possible D gene is TRBD2 (6 bases). V dropped 0 bases and J dropped 2 bases, with 15 bases sitting between them. The CDR3 spans 16 residues. Germline lookup yields CDR1 GTSNPN and CDR2 SVGIG (reference sequence). This CDR3 reads CAWSVLVSGPTDTQYF. The CDR3 nucleotides are TGTGCCTGGAGTGTACTTGTGAGCGGGCCCACAGATACGCAGTATTTT.

V and J are TRBV7-9 and TRBJ2-1; 9 bases are a match to TRBD1. CDR1 is SEHNR and CDR2 is FQNEAQ in the germline V gene (reference sequence). The ends lost 4 bases at V and 8 bases at J; junction bases unmatched: 6. The CDR3 totals 14 residues. CDR3 nucleotide sequence: TGTGCCAGCAGCTCAGACAGGGGGTCCGATGAGCAGTTCTTC. Amino acids: CASSSDRGSDEQFF.

The chain carries TRBV30 and TRBJ1-6, with D possibly being TRBD1 (6 bases). Trimming removed 0 bases at V and 2 bases at J, with 8 bases between. The CDR3 runs to 15 residues. The germline V gene encodes CDR1 GTSNPN and CDR2 SVGIG (reference sequence). The CDR3 region is CAWSVNRAYNSPLHF. The DNA of the CDR3 is TGTGCCTGGAGTGTAAACAGGGCCTATAATTCACCCCTCCACTTT. The entire variable domain, with the rest obtained from reference TRBV30 and TRBJ1-6, is as follows: SQTIHQWPATLVQPVGSPLSLECTVEGTSNPNLYWYRQAAGRGLQLLFYSVGIGQISSEVPQNLSASRPQDRQFILSSKKLLLSDSGFYLCAWSVNRAYNSPLHFGNGTRLTVT.

This chain links TRBV7-7 with TRBJ2-2; weak D call: TRBD2 (6 bases). This CDR3 comprises 15 residues. Trimming cost V 5 bases and J 1 base, with 11 bases left between them. Germline V CDR1 and CDR2: SSHAT, FNYEAQ (reference sequence). This chain's CDR3 is CASSPSDLNTGELFF. The CDR3 bases are TGTGCCAGCAGCCCTAGCGACTTGAACACCGGGGAGCTGTTTTTT.

V is TRBV29-1 and J is TRBJ2-7; 12 bases map to TRBD2. Germline V gene lookup returns CDR1 SQVTM and CDR2 ANQGSEA. This CDR3 comprises 15 residues. V lost 4 bases and J lost 0; bases outside the gene matches: 4. In DNA, the CDR3 is TGCAGCGTTGTATTGACTAGCGGGAGCTCCTACGAGCAGTACTTC. Protein sequence: CSVVLTSGSSYEQYF.